The 27 T cell receptor beta chains listed next were all sequenced from one sample in a study of T cell responses to AZD1222 COVID-19 vaccine. The data were produced by immunoSEQ multiplex PCR, yet TCRdb's version contains in-frame clones alone and is incomplete. The sample consists of about 120,000 clones, about 90% of them appearing once. Sample: peripheral blood, taken on day 0 of AZD1222 vaccination. The source of these receptors is an adult in good health.

The chain has TRBV9 and TRBJ2-7, with 7 bases lining up with TRBD1. Germline-derived CDR1 and CDR2 are SGDLS and YYNGEE. The CDR3 has 14 residues. The V and J ends lost 0 bases and 3 bases, in that order; junction bases with no gene match: 3. The CDR3, as DNA: TGTGCCAGCAGCGTAGAACCAGGGGGCTACGAGCAGTACTTC. Translating gives CASSVEPGGYEQYF.

The chain carries TRBV7-2 and TRBJ2-3; TRBD2 matches at 9 bases. Germline trimming cut 4 bases from V and 6 bases from J; bases unmatched to any gene: 5. There are 14 residues in the CDR3. The germline V gene encodes CDR1 SGHTA and CDR2 FQGNSA. In DNA, the CDR3 is TGTGCCAGCAGCTGGAGCGGGGGGCCTGATACGCAGTATTTT. This codes for CASSWSGGPDTQYF. Looking up the rest from reference TRBV7-2 and TRBJ2-3 gives the full variable domain: GAGVSQSPSNKVTEKGKDVELRCDPISGHTALYWYRQSLGQGLEFLIYFQGNSAPDKSGLPSDRFSAERTGGSVSTLTIQRTQQEDSAVYLCASSWSGGPDTQYFGPGTRLTVL.

Only a few counts were recorded for this clone. The rearrangement joins TRBV2 to TRBJ2-3; 7 positions agree with TRBD2. Germline-derived CDR1 and CDR2 are SNHLY and FYNNEI. Trimming cost V 4 bases and J 2 bases; bases outside gene matches: 6. The CDR3 runs 15 residues. CDR3 loop: CASSANGLVTDTQYF. CDR3 DNA sequence: TGTGCCAGCAGTGCCAATGGACTAGTCACAGATACGCAGTATTTT.

V usage is TRBV3-1 (or the pseudogene TRBV3-2) and J usage is TRBJ1-1, with a tentative D call TRBD1 (6 bases). CDR1 and CDR2 from the germline V gene are LGHDT and YNNKEL (reference sequence). The V end lost 6 bases, the J end lost 8 bases, and 19 bases lay between the germline ends. The CDR3 length is 14 residues. CDR3 protein: CASSLRGGPDEAFF. The CDR3 region has the DNA TGTGCCAGCAGTCTGAGGGGGGGGCCTGACGAAGCTTTCTTT.

The chain has TRBV6-5 and TRBJ1-3, with 9 positions matching TRBD1. CDR3 size: 15 residues. Germline V gives CDR1 MNHEY, CDR2 SVGAGI. With V trimmed by 6 bases and J by 2 bases, 5 bases remained unmatched. CDR3 coding DNA: TGTGCCAGCAGGCGACAGGGGGGCACTGGAAACACCATATATTTT. This gives the protein CASRRQGGTGNTIYF.

This clone was counted a few times. The V and J genes are TRBV19 and TRBJ2-2; D possibly matches TRBD1 or TRBD2 (5 bases each). This CDR3 is 16 amino acids long. Germline assignment: CDR1 LNHDA and CDR2 SQIVND (reference sequence). Between the trimmed V and J ends, which lost 5 bases and 3 bases, there was a span of 16 bases. CDR3 region: CASSWRGAGDTGELFF. The DNA of the CDR3 is TGTGCCAGTAGTTGGCGAGGGGCCGGGGACACCGGGGAGCTGTTTTTT.

The chain employs TRBV10-3 and TRBJ1-3; D remains unclear. The CDR3 sequence is 15 residues long. Germline assignment: CDR1 ENHRY and CDR2 SYGVKD. The V end lost 3 bases, the J end lost 0 bases, and 9 bases lay between the germline ends. Written as DNA, the CDR3 is TGTGCCATCAGTGATAACAGCTTCTCTGGAAACACCATATATTTT. This gives the protein CAISDNSFSGNTIYF.

The chain has TRBV7-9 and TRBJ2-5, with D perhaps TRBD2 (6 bases). This CDR3 spans 16 amino acids. V was shortened by 5 bases and J by 3 bases, with 19 bases between the two germline ends. Germline loops: CDR1 SEHNR, CDR2 FQNEAQ (reference sequence). CDR3 sequence (DNA): TGTGCCAGCAGCCCTCGTATAGCGGACAAAAAAGAGACCCAGTACTTC. This encodes CASSPRIADKKETQYF.

The chain combines TRBV3-1 (or the pseudogene TRBV3-2) with TRBJ2-5, with 9 bases lining up with TRBD2. Trimming at V came to 3 bases and at J to 2 bases, leaving 4 bases not matched to a gene. This CDR3 has 15 residues. Germline CDR1 is LGHDT and CDR2 is YNNKEL (reference sequence). CDR3 in amino acids: CASSQETSGQETQYF. DNA of the CDR3: TGTGCCAGCAGCCAGGAGACTAGCGGACAAGAGACCCAGTACTTC.

This chain links TRBV28 with TRBJ1-6, with no clear D. In germline, CDR1 is MDHEN, CDR2 SYDVKM. Deletions cut 6 bases from V and 9 bases from J, with 15 bases between. The CDR3 length is 14 residues. The CDR3: CASSRQIILSPLHF. The CDR3 nucleotides are TGTGCCAGCAGCCGCCAGATTATCCTTTCACCCCTCCACTTT. The full variable domain, completed using reference TRBV28 and TRBJ1-6, is DVKVTQSSRYLVKRTGEKVFLECVQDMDHENMFWYRQDPGLGLRLIYFSYDVKMKEKGDIPEGYSVSREKKERFSLILESASTNQTSMYLCASSRQIILSPLHFGNGTRLTVT.

This chain connects TRBV19 to TRBJ1-3, with D possibly being TRBD1 (5 bases). CDR3 size: 15 residues. The V and J ends lost 4 bases and 0 bases respectively, with 10 bases between them. Germline CDR1 is LNHDA and CDR2 is SQIVND (reference sequence). CDR3 in amino acids: CASSTSGFSGNTIYF. CDR3 DNA sequence: TGTGCCAGTAGTACGTCAGGGTTCTCTGGAAACACCATATATTTT.

The gene calls are TRBV7-8 and TRBJ1-6; 8 nucleotides line up with TRBD1. CDR3 length equals 15 residues. Unmatched junction bases numbered 7, after V lost 5 bases and J lost 7 bases. Germline V gene lookup returns CDR1 SGHVS and CDR2 FQNEAQ. For the CDR3, the DNA is TGTGCCAGCAGCCGAGGACAGGGTGGGAATTCACCCCTCCACTTT. It encodes CASSRGQGGNSPLHF.

This chain joins TRBV9 and TRBJ2-1; 9 bases align to TRBD1. The CDR3 loop spans 16 amino acids. The germline V gene has CDR1 SGDLS and CDR2 YYNGEE. V lost 0 bases and J lost 8; bases outside the gene matches: 9. CDR3 sequence reads: CASSVVGQGGYDEQFF. CDR3 in DNA: TGTGCCAGCAGCGTAGTGGGACAGGGAGGGTATGATGAGCAGTTCTTC.

The chain uses TRBV19 and TRBJ1-1, with no clear D. CDR3 size: 14 residues. Germline CDR1 LNHDA, CDR2 SQIVND (reference sequence). The germline V and J ends were trimmed by 5 bases and 1 base, with 11 bases remaining between them. The CDR3 sequence is CASSLGRENTEAFF. In DNA form, the CDR3 reads TGTGCCAGTAGTTTGGGGAGGGAGAACACTGAAGCTTTCTTT.

The genes are TRBV7-3 and TRBJ2-7; D gene unclear. The V end was cut by 2 bases, the J end by 5 bases, with 7 bases between. CDR1 and CDR2 (germline): SGHTA, FQGTGA. The CDR3 contains 12 residues. CDR3 sequence reads: CASSLSGDEQYF. Written as DNA, the CDR3 is TGTGCCAGCAGCTTATCAGGCGACGAGCAGTACTTC.

This clone was counted only a few times. This sequence joins TRBV9 and TRBJ1-4; unclear D gene. CDR1 is SGDLS and CDR2 is YYNGEE in the germline V gene. Trimming pared 4 bases from V and 6 bases from J, leaving 19 bases between. The CDR3 spans 16 residues. The CDR3 DNA sequence: TGTGCCAGCAGCCCTTCAGGAGGGTTTAGGGATGAAAAACTGTTTTTT. Its protein product is CASSPSGGFRDEKLFF.

The gene calls are TRBV6-5 and TRBJ2-5; TRBD1 agrees at 7 bases. J was trimmed by 5 bases and V by 0 bases; bases with no gene match: 6. This CDR3 is built from 15 residues. CDR1 MNHEY and CDR2 SVGAGI come from the germline V gene. CDR3 DNA sequence: TGTGCCAGCAGTTACTCGAAAGGGGGCAGGGAGACCCAGTACTTC. It codes for CASSYSKGGRETQYF.

V gene TRBV6-2 or TRBV6-3 combines with J gene TRBJ2-1; no definite D call. The CDR3 consists of 18 residues. V was cut by 2 bases and J by 0 bases, with 17 bases left in between. Germline CDR1 is MNHEY and CDR2 is SVGEGT. Here the CDR3 DNA reads TGTGCCAGCAGTTACGTGGTTTGGGAAAGTAGCTCCTACAATGAGCAGTTCTTC. This encodes CASSYVVWESSSYNEQFF.

The V gene is TRBV6-5, the J gene TRBJ1-1; D is unclear. The CDR3 runs to 14 residues. Germline CDR1 reads MNHEY; CDR2 reads SVGAGI. Trimming left V 8 bases short and J 5 bases short, with 18 bases between. CDR3 in DNA: TGTGCCAGCGTCCTCCTCTCCGCCCGGACTGAAGCTTTCTTT. This translates into CASVLLSARTEAFF.

For the CDR3, the DNA is TGTGCCAGCAGCCAATCCGTGAGCCCCGTCTATGGCTACACCTTC. Encoded protein: CASSQSVSPVYGYTF. The V gene is TRBV5-8, the J gene TRBJ1-2; no definite D call. Trimming removed 4 bases at V and 4 bases at J, with 17 bases between. CDR3 length: 15 amino acids. CDR1 is SGHTS, CDR2 YDEGEE, per germline.

The rearrangement links TRBV10-3 to TRBJ2-3; possibly TRBD1 or TRBD2 for D (6 bases each). V was cut by 2 bases and J by 4 bases, with 13 bases left in between. CDR1 is ENHRY and CDR2 is SYGVKD in the germline V gene. The CDR3 consists of 15 residues. CDR3 sequence (DNA): TGTGCCATCAGTGAGGGGGGGCCAAGGGCAGATACGCAGTATTTT. It translates to CAISEGGPRADTQYF.

The rearrangement joins TRBV7-2 to TRBJ1-1; D possibly corresponds to TRBD1 (5 bases). Germline CDR1 and CDR2: SGHTA and FQGNSA. V shed 1 base and J shed 0 bases, with 9 bases lying between them. The CDR3 has 15 residues. In DNA, the CDR3 is TGTGCCAGCAGCTTAGGAGGGGAAGTGAACACTGAAGCTTTCTTT. It specifies CASSLGGEVNTEAFF.

The chain links TRBV6-5 to TRBJ1-6; possible D gene TRBD1, 6 bases. Trimming shortened V by 6 bases and J by 8 bases, and 17 bases separated the two germline ends. CDR1 and CDR2 from the germline V gene are MNHEY and SVGAGI. The CDR3 is 15 amino acids. The CDR3 coding sequence is TGTGCCAGCAGACGCCCTAGGGGGAAGGATTCACCCCTCCACTTT. Its translation is CASRRPRGKDSPLHF.

The chain uses TRBV19 and TRBJ2-7, with a weak D call TRBD1 (6 bases). Looked up from germline, CDR1 is LNHDA and CDR2 is SQIVND (reference sequence). This CDR3 is built from 14 residues. Between the trimmed V and J ends, which lost 3 bases and 2 bases, there was a span of 11 bases. The CDR3 sequence is CASSIGGAAYEQYF. DNA of the CDR3: TGTGCCAGTAGTATTGGGGGCGCAGCCTACGAGCAGTACTTC.

V gene TRBV6-5 combines with J gene TRBJ1-6; TRBD1 is a possible D gene (5 bases). The CDR3 spans 14 residues. Germline loops: CDR1 MNHEY, CDR2 SVGAGI. With 5 bases removed from V and 7 bases from J, the gap between germline ends came to 12 bases. The CDR3 nucleotides are TGTGCCAGCAGTCACGGGGGTCCCAATTCACCCCTCCACTTT. Encoded protein: CASSHGGPNSPLHF.

The chain recombines TRBV11-2 with TRBJ1-1; tentatively, D is TRBD1 (5 bases). V gave up 5 bases and J gave up 0 bases, with 10 bases separating them. CDR1 and CDR2 (germline): SGHAT, FQNNGV. This CDR3 has 14 amino acids. The CDR3 loop is CASSLGLMNTEAFF. The CDR3 DNA follows: TGTGCCAGCAGCCTGGGACTCATGAACACTGAAGCTTTCTTT.

This sequence joins TRBV28 and TRBJ1-5, with D tentatively TRBD1 (5 bases). The germline V gene has CDR1 MDHEN and CDR2 SYDVKM. V was clipped by 2 bases and J by 7 bases, with 12 bases between them. The CDR3 is 14 amino acids. The CDR3 nucleotides read TGTGCCAGCAGTTTACTACAGGCGAAACAGCCCCAGCATTTT. Translating it yields CASSLLQAKQPQHF.